The present T cell receptor (beta chain) was sequenced within a study of blood T cells in healthy people across ages (dated by TCRdb to 2015 to 2017). Background on the whole study: In model experiments, template switching captured roughly one uniquely barcoded TCR beta cDNA molecule for every two T cells. For two donors (one aged 18 to 30 and one aged 80 or older), the study analyzed two additional independent replicas of 1 million unique cDNA reads from the same blood draw. Using deep sequencing normalized with unique cDNA molecular identifiers, the study measured how TCR beta repertoire diversity changes with age. To avoid experimental bias, donors of different ages were distributed randomly across sequencing lanes. The donors were split into four age groups: young (average about 16 years), middle-aged (39), aged (roughly 65) and long-lived (roughly 86). The investigation overall reported the following: The long-lived group showed more naive CD4+ T cells, fewer expanded clones and increased TCR diversity than the aged group, suggesting age selection. Since profiling was done on bulk unsorted PBMCs, naive and antigen-experienced compartments could not be conclusively compared. Estimates of total diversity based on one million sequenced T cells were considered lower bounds and underestimates. Because the CMV infection status of the donors was unknown, age-related changes in expanded clonotypes may potentially have been confounded. The percentage of naive T cells measured by flow cytometry correlated strongly with observed TCR beta diversity. Observed TCR beta diversity per million T cells fell roughly linearly with age, and a significant reduction was already apparent by age roughly 40.

V is cut back by 1 base and J by 7 bases, with 2 bases in the junction unmatched. The CDR3 covers 14 residues, taking in both the cysteine and the phenylalanine. Only the CDR3 region is kept as DNA, spanning 42 bases read in frame from base 1. The germline V gene sets CDR1 to LGHNA and CDR2 to YSLEER. This clonotype has just a few counts. Its cognate antigen has yet to be identified. Qualities for individual bases were not recorded, and no much larger clone is one base off. The 39 donors, aged about 6 to 100 years, were systemically healthy Caucasian individuals from Russia. Each donor gave ten milliliters of peripheral blood, drawn into EDTA-treated Vacutainer tubes. Ficoll-Paque density-gradient centrifugation was used to isolate PBMCs, with at least 6 million obtained per sample. Trizol reagent was used to extract total RNA from PBMCs, with at least 5.5 micrograms per sample. For every donor, flow cytometry on a PBMC aliquot measured the percentage of naive CD45RAhigh/CD27high T cells.

The library came from 5' RACE. Sequenced on an Illumina HiSeq 2500. The second PCR ran for about 6 to 12 cycles and used a J-beta primer mix along with a sample-barcoded 5' primer. A unique molecular identifier was introduced onto each TCR beta cDNA molecule by a template-switch 5' adaptor carrying 12 random nucleotides. At least 2.5 million CDR3-containing paired-end reads were obtained from each sample. The Mint cDNA synthesis kit, primed by a TRBC-specific oligonucleotide, was used to synthesize first-strand cDNA from all RNA. Following uracil-DNA glycosylase treatment, all cDNA underwent a first 18-cycle PCR with the universal primers M1SS and BC2_uni_R. On the study's bioinformatics: For normalization, 1 million high-quality reads, each with a distinct molecular identifier, were randomly selected from each sample. Reads sharing molecular identifiers were discarded rather than binned into consensus sequences. CDR3 identification, clonotype clustering and error correction used MiTCR with a Q25 quality threshold and the strictest error-elimination algorithm. A nonparametric unseen species model using Euler transformation provided a lower-bound estimate of total TCR beta diversity. TCRdb handled the public reads itself, with Q25 trimming in fastp and clone calling in MiXCR, and kept productive beta chains. Rows are unified per CDR3 protein, each entry keeping the most common DNA and genes. TCRdb assigned the V and J calls; the authors' analysis was not used. This sample lists over a million distinct CDR3 sequences; about 42% were detected once. Just over 4% of the sample belongs to the ten largest clones.

The sequence came from a woman aged 18-29 years in good health. The rearrangement joined TRBV4-3 to TRBJ2-3, with 10 middle bases fitting TRBD2. The sample was blood. Here is the DNA: TGCGCCAGCAGCCAAGGACTAGCGGGTAATACGCAGTATTTT. Its coded protein is CASSQGLAGNTQYF.